This T cell receptor (beta chain) comes out of a study of early T cells in non-severe SARS-CoV-2 infection. Study details: Sequenced material consisted of bulk RNA (from unsorted whole blood), and chains were unpaired. General study points: VDJdb-based matching was biased toward anti-spike CD8 responses and missed private and CD4 specificities.

V lost 5 bases and J lost 4, with 6 bases in between. The CDR3 contains 11 residues. Germline CDR1 is DFQATT and CDR2 is SNEGSKA (reference sequence). A note on this clonotype: What it recognizes is unknown.

The TCR library protocol attached unique molecular identifiers to the individual cDNA molecules. Via MiXCR, TCRdb re-called the 5' RACE reads, giving one row per CDR3 protein. The sample has about 99,000 distinct CDR3 sequences, roughly 15% seen once. This TCR was sampled from an adult who was a healthcare worker with PCR-confirmed SARS-CoV-2 infection or an uninfected control (not recorded which). The rearrangement joins TRBV20-1 to TRBJ2-1, with D unclear. Specimen: whole blood. The CDR3 sequence is CSAPYYNEQFF. The DNA for the CDR3 is TGCAGTGCTCCTTATTACAATGAGCAGTTCTTC.